This T cell receptor beta chain was documented in a study of response to subunit inactivated influenza vaccine. Study-level findings and limits: Authors suggested each seasonal influenza vaccination recruits few new T cells.

In TCRdb, the RT-PCR reads were re-called with MiXCR into one record per CDR3 protein. The top ten clones hold 11% of a sample with 530,000 or so distinct CDR3 sequences, around 13% of them seen once. The table lists this clonotype with a few counts. Its antigen is unidentified. V shed 5 bases and J shed 3 bases, with 16 bases lying between them. The CDR3 totals 15 residues. Germline V CDR1 and CDR2: MDHEN, SYDVKM. This receptor was obtained from a man in his forties or fifties who received an inactivated influenza vaccine. The source material was PBMCs from blood, sampled 11 to 12 days after vaccination. V gene TRBV28 combines with J gene TRBJ1-2; D is unclear. CDR3 protein: CASSLTGVEDYGYTF. In DNA, the CDR3 is TGTGCCAGCAGTCTGACCGGGGTTGAAGACTATGGCTACACCTTC.